The present T cell receptor (beta chain) was sequenced within a study of blood T cells in healthy people across ages. With 8 bases removed from V and 0 bases from J, the gap between germline ends came to 11 bases. Germline values: CDR1 LNHDA, CDR2 SQIVND (reference sequence). CDR3 length: 14 amino acids. With a J-beta primer mix and a sample-barcoded 5' primer, a second PCR ran roughly 6 to 11 cycles. TCRdb re-called the 5' RACE reads with MiXCR, one entry per CDR3 protein. The repertoire has about 560,000 distinct CDR3 sequences, about 28% of them found once; the top ten carry 3.6%. These data were also reused for a study on T cells of mothers and their children. That report adds: Barcodes for each sample and 2-4 random nucleotides were added by the M1S primer used in the second PCR.

The sample comprised blood. The chain carries TRBV19 and TRBJ2-4; D is uncertain. The receptor comes from a boy aged 2-15 years in good health. CDR3 region: CASRDSVAKNIQYF. CDR3 DNA: TGTGCCAGTCGAGATTCGGTAGCCAAAAACATTCAGTACTTC.